This T cell receptor (beta chain) was identified during a study of blood T cell repertoires in COVID-19. Whole-study context: The United States, Italy and Spain supplied acute and convalescent COVID-19 samples.

Seattle-derived patients entered the study during active infection and were followed longitudinally. In the authors' workflow: Amplified reference gene primers provided the basis for estimating nucleated cell counts. The method was immunoSEQ multiplex PCR; TCRdb's version includes in-frame clones alone and lacks a portion of them. The V and J calls and clone size were taken over from that table, and D and trimming were inferred from the DNA. The data hold roughly 410,000 clones, with about 88% observed a single time. The CDR3 consists of 14 residues. Germline CDR1 MDHEN, CDR2 SYDVKM. The V gene lost 3 bases and the J gene lost 5 bases, with 13 bases spanning the gap. This clone was detected once.

The TCR sequence derives from a woman aged 40 to 55 with COVID-19, enrolled during active disease. The source material was peripheral blood. The V gene is TRBV28, the J gene TRBJ1-2, with D possibly being TRBD1 (6 bases). CDR3 in DNA: TGTGCCAGCAGTTTTTCGGGGGGCGGTTATGGCTACACCTTC. It is translated as CASSFSGGGYGYTF.